These T cell receptor beta chains were read from a single sample in a study of blood T cell repertoires in COVID-19. Generated by immunoSEQ multiplex PCR, the TCRdb table keeps only in-frame clones and is missing some. The data hold roughly 380,000 clones, with 70% to 90% observed a single time. Sequenced sample: peripheral blood. The origin of the receptors is a woman between 40 and 55 years old with COVID-19, enrolled during active disease. The CDR3 runs from the conserved cysteine through the conserved F or W. D genes are given only for firm matches. Expanded clones are given a class, and other clones once, few, many or no size at all.

d_call: -; j_call: TRBJ2-1; clone_size: -; v_call: TRBV7-2; cdr3_aa: CASSLAHNNEQFF; cdr3_nt: TGTGCCAGCAGCTTAGCGCACAACAATGAGCAGTTCTTC
d_call: -; j_call: TRBJ2-7; clone_size: once; v_call: TRBV6-5; cdr3_aa: CASGWKSAYEQYF; cdr3_nt: TGTGCCAGCGGTTGGAAGAGCGCCTACGAGCAGTACTTC
d_call: -; j_call: TRBJ1-1; clone_size: -; v_call: TRBV5-1; cdr3_aa: CASRLGANTEAFF; cdr3_nt: TGCGCCAGCCGGCTAGGGGCGAACACTGAAGCTTTCTTT
d_call: -; j_call: TRBJ1-2; clone_size: few; v_call: TRBV25-1; cdr3_aa: CASRKQGVGYGYTF; cdr3_nt: TGTGCCAGCAGAAAACAGGGAGTCGGCTATGGCTACACCTTC
d_call: -; j_call: TRBJ1-6; clone_size: few; v_call: TRBV24-1; cdr3_aa: CATSDSSVRSYNSPLHF; cdr3_nt: TGTGCCACCAGTGATTCTTCAGTCCGCTCCTATAATTCACCCCTCCACTTT
d_call: -; j_call: TRBJ2-7; clone_size: -; v_call: TRBV6-6; cdr3_aa: CASSYPRTGISYEQYF; cdr3_nt: TGTGCCAGCAGTTACCCCCGGACGGGGATCTCCTACGAGCAGTACTTC
d_call: -; j_call: TRBJ1-2; clone_size: -; v_call: TRBV5-1; cdr3_aa: CASSLDPTGARGGYTF; cdr3_nt: TGCGCCAGCAGCTTGGATCCGACAGGAGCGAGGGGTGGCTACACCTTC
d_call: TRBD1; j_call: TRBJ1-2; clone_size: -; v_call: TRBV11-2; cdr3_aa: CASSFGAHQGASNYGYTF; cdr3_nt: TGTGCCAGCAGCTTCGGCGCACATCAGGGGGCAAGTAACTATGGCTACACCTTC
d_call: -; j_call: TRBJ2-5; clone_size: -; v_call: TRBV6-2/TRBV6-3; cdr3_aa: CASSYTPQGIGQTQYF; cdr3_nt: TGTGCCAGCAGTTACACCCCACAGGGCATCGGGCAGACCCAGTACTTC
d_call: -; j_call: TRBJ2-5; clone_size: -; v_call: TRBV6-2/TRBV6-3; cdr3_aa: CASTPGGSQETQYF; cdr3_nt: TGTGCCAGCACCCCCGGAGGCTCGCAAGAGACCCAGTACTTC
d_call: -; j_call: TRBJ1-5; clone_size: -; v_call: TRBV6-2/TRBV6-3; cdr3_aa: CASSPISRVDQPQHF; cdr3_nt: TGTGCCAGCAGTCCGATTTCCAGGGTTGATCAGCCCCAGCATTTT
d_call: -; j_call: TRBJ2-5; clone_size: -; v_call: TRBV27; cdr3_aa: CASSPGHTGETQYF; cdr3_nt: TGTGCCAGCAGTCCGGGACACACCGGAGAGACCCAGTACTTC
d_call: -; j_call: TRBJ2-2; clone_size: -; v_call: TRBV6-5; cdr3_aa: CASSSPRRANTGELFF; cdr3_nt: TGTGCCAGCAGTTCCCCCCGCCGGGCGAACACCGGGGAGCTGTTTTTT
d_call: -; j_call: TRBJ1-1; clone_size: -; v_call: TRBV6-6; cdr3_aa: CASSLRGGETEAFF; cdr3_nt: TGTGCCAGCAGCCTCCGGGGGGGGGAGACTGAAGCTTTCTTT
d_call: -; j_call: TRBJ1-1; clone_size: -; v_call: TRBV30; cdr3_aa: CAWSGLRNTEAFF; cdr3_nt: TGTGCCTGGAGTGGACTGAGGAACACTGAAGCTTTCTTT
d_call: TRBD1; j_call: TRBJ2-1; clone_size: -; v_call: TRBV5-8; cdr3_aa: CASSLGWDRWYNEQFF; cdr3_nt: TGTGCCAGCAGCTTGGGATGGGACAGGTGGTACAATGAGCAGTTCTTC
d_call: -; j_call: TRBJ2-5; clone_size: once; v_call: TRBV19; cdr3_aa: CASTLTGETQYF; cdr3_nt: TGTGCCAGTACCCTGACAGGAGAGACCCAGTACTTC
d_call: -; j_call: TRBJ1-2; clone_size: -; v_call: TRBV28; cdr3_aa: CASSFLGRVGYGYTF; cdr3_nt: TGTGCCAGCAGTTTTTTGGGGAGGGTAGGATATGGCTACACCTTC
d_call: TRBD1; j_call: TRBJ1-3; clone_size: -; v_call: TRBV2; cdr3_aa: CASRPGGQGPGNTIYF; cdr3_nt: TGTGCCAGCAGACCTGGGGGACAGGGACCTGGAAACACCATATATTTT
d_call: -; j_call: TRBJ2-7; clone_size: -; v_call: TRBV6-1; cdr3_aa: CASSEQPRSSYEQYF; cdr3_nt: TGTGCCAGCAGTGAACAACCGAGGAGCTCCTACGAGCAGTACTTC
d_call: -; j_call: TRBJ2-1; clone_size: -; v_call: TRBV9; cdr3_aa: CASSVAGDIYNEQFF; cdr3_nt: TGTGCCAGCAGCGTAGCAGGGGATATCTACAATGAGCAGTTCTTC
d_call: TRBD1; j_call: TRBJ2-1; clone_size: -; v_call: TRBV19; cdr3_aa: CATEDRGIGNEQFF; cdr3_nt: TGTGCCACCGAGGACAGGGGAATCGGCAATGAGCAGTTCTTC
d_call: TRBD1; j_call: TRBJ1-4; clone_size: -; v_call: TRBV2; cdr3_aa: CASSAGQGARGAKKLFF; cdr3_nt: TGTGCCAGCAGTGCGGGACAGGGGGCTCGTGGGGCGAAAAAACTGTTTTTT